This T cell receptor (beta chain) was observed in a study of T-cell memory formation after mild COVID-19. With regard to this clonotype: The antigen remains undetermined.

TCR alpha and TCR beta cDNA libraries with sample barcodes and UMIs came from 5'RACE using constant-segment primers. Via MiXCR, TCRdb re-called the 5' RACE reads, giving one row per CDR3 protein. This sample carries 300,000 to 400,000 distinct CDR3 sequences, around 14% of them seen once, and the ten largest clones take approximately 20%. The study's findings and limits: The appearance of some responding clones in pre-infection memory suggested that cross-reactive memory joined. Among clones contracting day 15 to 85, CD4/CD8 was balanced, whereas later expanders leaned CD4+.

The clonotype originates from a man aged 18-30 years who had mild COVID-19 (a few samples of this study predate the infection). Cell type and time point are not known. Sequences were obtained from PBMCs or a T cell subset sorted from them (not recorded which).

This chain's CDR3 is CAISESGLLYEQYV. CDR3 sequence (DNA): TGTGCCATCAGTGAGTCTGGGCTCCTTTACGAGCAGTACGTC. The chain is built from TRBV10-3 and TRBJ2-7; D remains ambiguous. CDR3 length equals 14 residues. The V end was cut by 0 bases, the J end by 4 bases, with 10 bases between. Germline-derived CDR1 and CDR2 are ENHRY and SYGVKD.